The clone carrying this T cell receptor beta chain has just a few counts. What it recognizes is unknown. Assay: immunoSEQ multiplex PCR; the TCRdb copy retains only in-frame clones and omits some. The data show 35,000 to 40,000 clones, about 74% seen once. Nucleic acids came from premalignant or tumor cells enriched by macro-dissection. The data derive from a study of immune evolution from preneoplasia to lung adenocarcinoma. Overall study: HLA loss of heterozygosity: approximately 7.5% AIS, around 16% MIA, about 32% ADC, none AAH. Findings and caveats of the study: Compared with EGFR-mutant or double wild-type lesions, KRAS-mutant nodules were more clonal. Later-stage lesions seemingly showed higher T cell density and diversity than normal lung.

Trimming cost V 6 bases and J 1 base; bases outside gene matches: 3. The germline CDR1 and CDR2 sequences are SGHNT and YYREEE (reference sequence). The CDR3 is 15 residues long. The TCR sequence derives from a person between 60 and 69 years old with lung adenocarcinoma. Sequenced input: FFPE invasive lung adenocarcinoma tissue. The gene calls are TRBV5-4 and TRBJ2-5, with 13 bases identical to TRBD2. CDR3 nucleotides: TGTGCCAGCACCTGGACTAGCGGGAGCCAAGAGACCCAGTACTTC. It is translated as CASTWTSGSQETQYF.